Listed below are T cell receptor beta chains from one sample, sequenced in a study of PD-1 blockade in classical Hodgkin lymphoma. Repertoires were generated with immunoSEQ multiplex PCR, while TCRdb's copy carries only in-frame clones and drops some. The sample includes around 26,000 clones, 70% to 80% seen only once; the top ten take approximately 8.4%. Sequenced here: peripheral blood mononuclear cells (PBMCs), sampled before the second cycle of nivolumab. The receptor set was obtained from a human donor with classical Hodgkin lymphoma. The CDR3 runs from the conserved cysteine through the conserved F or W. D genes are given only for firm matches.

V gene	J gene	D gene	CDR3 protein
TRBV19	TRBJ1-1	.	CASSQAGLRAFF
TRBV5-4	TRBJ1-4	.	CASSLASGEKLFF
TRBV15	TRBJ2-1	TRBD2	CATSRDHTAGGLENEQFF
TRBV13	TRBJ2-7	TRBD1	CASSLGTGTYEQYF
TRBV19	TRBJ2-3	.	CASSLFRSGRRDTQYF
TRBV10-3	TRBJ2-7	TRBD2	CATGLAGVYGHEQYF
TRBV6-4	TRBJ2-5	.	CASRVPVQQETQYF
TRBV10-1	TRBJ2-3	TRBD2	CASSESTGGVADTQYF
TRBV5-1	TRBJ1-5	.	CASSLTGQPQHF
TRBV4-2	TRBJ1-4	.	CASSQDLGGNEKLFF
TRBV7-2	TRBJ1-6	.	CASSLARGPLHF
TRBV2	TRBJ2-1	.	CASSRAAPVSASNNEQFF
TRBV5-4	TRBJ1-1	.	CASSPHGRNTEAFF
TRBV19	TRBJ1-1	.	CASSHDSRNTEAFF
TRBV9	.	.	CASSRLQRPFEQYF
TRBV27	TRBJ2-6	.	CASSFRRGANVLTF
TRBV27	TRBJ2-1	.	CASSFGDEQFF
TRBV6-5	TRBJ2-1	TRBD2	CASSYMSGRDEQFF
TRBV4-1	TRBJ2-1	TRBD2	CASSRGRASGINEQFF
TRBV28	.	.	CASSLGRRGPQYEQYF
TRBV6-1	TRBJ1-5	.	CASSELGAQHF